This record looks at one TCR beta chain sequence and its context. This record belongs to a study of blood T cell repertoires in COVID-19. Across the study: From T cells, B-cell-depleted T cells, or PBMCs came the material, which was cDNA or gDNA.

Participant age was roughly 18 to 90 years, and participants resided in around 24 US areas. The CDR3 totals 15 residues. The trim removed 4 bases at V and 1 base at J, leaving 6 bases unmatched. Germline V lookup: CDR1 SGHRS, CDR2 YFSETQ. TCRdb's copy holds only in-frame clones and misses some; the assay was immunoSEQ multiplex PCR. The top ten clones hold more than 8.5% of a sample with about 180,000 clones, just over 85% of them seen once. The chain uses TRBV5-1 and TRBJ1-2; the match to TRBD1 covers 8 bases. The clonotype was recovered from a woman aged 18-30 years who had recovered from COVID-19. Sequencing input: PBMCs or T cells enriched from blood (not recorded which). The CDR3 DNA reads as TGCGCCAGCAGCGCGACAGGGGACAGTAACTATGGCTACACCTTC. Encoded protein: CASSATGDSNYGYTF.